The entry below describes one T cell receptor (beta chain). Authors' processing steps: Reference gene primer amplification in the assay estimated nucleated cell counts. Method: immunoSEQ multiplex PCR; TCRdb's copy keeps in-frame clones and lacks some. V and J calls and clone size are those listed in that table; D and trimming were worked out from the DNA. The sample lists about 380,000 clones, 75% to 90% occurring once. This sample stems from a study of blood T cell repertoires in COVID-19. The wider study: The study drew acute and convalescent COVID-19 samples from the United States, Italy and Spain. T cells, B-cell-depleted T cells, or PBMCs provided the cDNA or gDNA that served as material.

The receptor comes from a woman under 30 with acute or convalescent COVID-19. The sample comprised peripheral blood.

This CDR3 reads CASSQGQASGNTIYF. In DNA form, the CDR3 reads TGTGCCAGCAGCCAAGGTCAGGCGTCTGGAAACACCATATATTTT. The gene calls are TRBV4-2 and TRBJ1-3; D is unclear. CDR3 length equals 15 residues. V lost 1 base, J lost 1 base, and 8 bases lay in between. CDR1 and CDR2 (germline): LGHNA, YNFKEQ.